What follows describes a single T cell receptor (beta chain). The antigen it recognizes is unknown. Base-call qualities are not available, and no considerably larger clone is one nucleotide away. TCR CDR3 regions were amplified from genomic DNA by multiplex PCR using the deep immunoSEQ assay. Extracted genomic DNA from each cell subset was spread evenly across all wells of several immunoSEQ 96-well plates, with each plate serving as a replicate. Each replicate PCR for sorted subsets received approximately 200 ng genomic DNA, equal to roughly 29,000 T cell genomes. Purified libraries were quantified with a Qubit 3.0 fluorometer, sized on a Bioanalyzer 2100, and re-quantified with the KAPA Library Quantification kit. A separate single-read 150-cycle Illumina NextSeq 550 flow cell was used to sequence each immunoSEQ 96-well plate. Turning to the authors' computational methods: Because the immunoSEQ output held only junctional sequences and lacked quality scores, the filtering could not match the filtering applied to full-length reads. Sequences were annotated with PyIR, a Python wrapper for IgBLAST v1.9, using IMGT germline references to assign V/J genes and CDR3. Reads with weak V/J assignments (E-value above 1e-6), missing CDR3, stop codons, out-of-frame junctions, or ambiguous translated residues were removed. V3J clonotypes were defined as sequences sharing the same inferred V gene, J gene, and CDR3 amino acid sequence. The percentage overlap between two repertoires was calculated by dividing the number of shared unique clonotypes by the size of the smaller repertoire. Repertoire richness was assessed with RTK rarefaction, the Chao1 estimator, and Recon v2.1 estimates of unobserved clonotypes. OLGA was used to compute generation probabilities for all TCRbeta clonotypes that the gDNA method yielded from a few donors. The table was pulled from immuneACCESS by TCRdb, which kept in-frame rearrangements only. Such tables lose some clones; where checked, under half of the loss comes from unresolved V genes, and the rest has no known cause. The V and J calls and clone size come from that table; D and trimming were worked out from the DNA. Present in this sample are millions of clones, 85% to 95% of which were seen just once. The top ten clones comprise 0.1% to 0.15% of the sample.

The entry originates in a study of shared clonotypes between healthy human individuals (dated by TCRdb to the early 2020s). General notes on the study: The cohort included a few men and a couple of women between 18 and 49 years of age. To estimate repertoire size and how much clonotype sharing occurs between individuals, the study deeply sequenced the blood TCR repertoires of five healthy adults. To increase sequencing depth and limit assay-specific biases, different laboratories used diverse techniques to prepare libraries and sequence TCR repertoires. Per donor, leukapheresis produced somewhere between about 0.85 and 8.9 billion PBMCs. Per donor, three plates each were used for CD4 naive and CD4 memory, two for CD8 naive, and one for CD8 memory. The investigation overall reported the following: Sampling was restricted to blood, and TCR repertoires in tissue are likely to differ from TCR repertoires in blood. Sharing across a handful of donors was observed for around 4.8% of naive CD4, 3% to 3.5% of naive CD8, 2% to 2.5% of memory CD4, and 0.4% of memory CD8 clonotypes. Incomplete sequencing was indicated by rarefaction of sorted-subset datasets, despite the large sequencing depth. Based on pairwise subsampling, the degree of clonotype sharing among donors was expected to be affected by sequencing depth. Because the study included only a small number of donors, the genetic and exposure-history diversity represented was limited. Clonotypes shared by all four sorted-subset donors showed higher generation probabilities than non-shared clonotypes. Estimated clonotype richness was generally larger for naive than for memory subsets.

V and J are truncated by 2 bases and 5 bases respectively, leaving an intervening sequence of 16 bases. The CDR3 covers 16 residues, taking in both the cysteine and the phenylalanine. CDR3 DNA is the only sequence kept; it has 48 bases, read in frame from the first base. The CDR1 and CDR2 encoded by the germline V gene are SGDLS and YYNGEE. Healthy HIV-negative adults with no recently reported acute infections or vaccinations were included as donors. All donors were Caucasian adults living in Nashville, Tennessee, USA. CD4+ T cells were enriched by magnetic negative selection; naive cells were then positively selected on CD45RA, and the negative fraction formed the memory subset. Blood was obtained by leukapheresis, after which PBMCs were separated by Ficoll-Histopaque density gradient centrifugation and cryopreserved in liquid nitrogen vapor phase. Analytical flow cytometry was used to check the purity and quantity of each magnetically sorted T cell population. Genomic DNA was isolated from each sorted fraction and quantified by UV absorbance on a Nanodrop 2000c.

The chain was built from TRBV9 and TRBJ2-2; too little of a D gene remains to name it. The source is a man younger than 35 in good health. Sequenced input: naive CD4+ T cells sorted from blood. Taken with the paper, the label for cell subset or site translates to: CD45RA+ positively selected. The nucleotide sequence reads TGTGCCAGCAGCGTGGACCCTCAAGGGATAACCGGGGAGCTGTTTTTT. Its protein product is CASSVDPQGITGELFF.